This T cell receptor (beta chain) was sequenced in a study of shared clonotypes between healthy human individuals. Study at large: The study used three CD4 naive, three CD4 memory, two CD8 naive and one CD8 memory plate per donor.

General study results and limits: Rarefaction revealed incomplete sorted-subset sequencing despite large depth.

The germline gives CDR1 KGHSH, CDR2 LQKENI. This CDR3 has 15 amino acids. Trimming took 3 bases from V and 0 from J, leaving 6 bases between them. In regard to this clone: The antigen is not known.

Both CD45RO+ cells and CCR7-negative CD45RA+ TemRA cells were combined to make up CD8 memory. Several immunoSEQ plates held equal portions of the genomic DNA taken from each subset. Assay: immunoSEQ multiplex PCR; the TCRdb copy retains only in-frame clones and omits some. The sample has about 110,000 clones, over 65% seen once. Sequences were obtained from memory CD8+ T cells sorted from blood. Specified subset: CD45RO+ cells pooled with CCR7-negative TemRA cells. This receptor was obtained from a woman under 40 in good health. V usage is TRBV18 and J usage is TRBJ2-6, with D unclear. Here the CDR3 DNA reads TGTGCCAGCTCACCGCAGAGCTCTGGGGCCAACGTCCTGACTTTC. Its protein is CASSPQSSGANVLTF.